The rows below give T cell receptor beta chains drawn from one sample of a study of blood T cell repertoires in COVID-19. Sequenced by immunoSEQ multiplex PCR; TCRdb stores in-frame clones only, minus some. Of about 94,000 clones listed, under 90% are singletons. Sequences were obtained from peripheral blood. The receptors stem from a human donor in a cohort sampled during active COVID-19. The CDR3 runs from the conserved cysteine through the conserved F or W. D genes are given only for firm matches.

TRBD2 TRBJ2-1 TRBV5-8 TGCGGCCAGGGGACTAGCGGGGTACATGGGCAGTTCTTC CGQGTSGVHGQFF
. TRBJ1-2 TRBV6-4 TGTGCCAGCAGTGGGGGCGTCAACTATGGCTACACCTTC CASSGGVNYGYTF
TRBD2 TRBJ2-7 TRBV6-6 TGTGCCAGCAGTTACCCGGGGGGTCAAAGCGGAGGCGAGCAGTACTTC CASSYPGGQSGGEQYF
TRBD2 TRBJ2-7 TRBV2 TGTGCCAGCAGTGAGACTAGCGGGAGCATCAACGAGCAGTACTTC CASSETSGSINEQYF
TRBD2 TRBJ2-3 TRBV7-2 TGTGCCAGCAGCTTAGTCAGAGCGGGAGCAGGAGATACGCAGTATTTT CASSLVRAGAGDTQYF
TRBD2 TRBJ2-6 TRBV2 TGTGCCAGCATTCCGACTAGCGGGAGTTCTGGGGCCAACGTCCTGACTTTC CASIPTSGSSGANVLTF
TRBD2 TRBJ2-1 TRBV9 TGTGCCAGCAGCGTAGGCGGGTCCCGGCGGAGCGGGAATCGGCTCTACAATGAGCAGTTCTTC CASSVGGSRRSGNRLYNEQFF
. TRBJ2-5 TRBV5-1 TGCGCCAGCAGCTTGGGGGCGGGAAGGGAGACCCAGTACTTC CASSLGAGRETQYF
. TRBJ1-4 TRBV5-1 TGCGCCAGCAGCCCCCGGGAGGACCCCGCCGGAAAACTGTTTTTT CASSPREDPAGKLFF
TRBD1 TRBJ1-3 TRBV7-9 TGTGCCAGCAGCTGGGGACAGATCCCTGGAAACACCATATATTTT CASSWGQIPGNTIYF
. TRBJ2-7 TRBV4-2 TGTGCCAGCAGCCAAGATGTCGGGACAGCGGGTTATTCCTACGAGCAGTACTTC CASSQDVGTAGYSYEQYF
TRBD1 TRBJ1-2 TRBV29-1 TGCAGCGTTGAAGATCGAGACAGGGGCTATGGCTACACCTTC CSVEDRDRGYGYTF
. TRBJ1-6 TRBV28 TGTGCCAGCAGTTCTAGGGGGAGTCCCTATAATTCACCCCTCCACTTT CASSSRGSPYNSPLHF
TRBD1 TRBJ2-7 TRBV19 TGTGCCAGTAGGCTGACCGGGACAGGGGCCCACGAGCAGTACTTC CASRLTGTGAHEQYF
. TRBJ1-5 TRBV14 TGTGCCAGCAGCTTTAACGAGACCGGGACATGGACGGTATGGCCCCAGCATTTT CASSFNETGTWTVWPQHF